The present TCR beta chain was sequenced within a study of blood T cell repertoires in COVID-19. Study in general: Italy, Spain and the United States were the sources of the convalescent and acute COVID-19 samples. T cells, B-cell-depleted T cells, or PBMCs provided the cDNA or gDNA that served as material.

Original methodology: For nucleated cells, counts were estimated from reference gene primer amplification. TCRdb's table, derived via immunoSEQ multiplex PCR, lists solely in-frame clones and lacks some. That table is the source of V, J and clone size, and D and trimming were worked out from the DNA. The sample consists of 150,000 or so clones, more than 70% of them appearing once. The receptor was derived from a man between 45 and 60 years old with acute or convalescent COVID-19. The sample consisted of peripheral blood.

The CDR3 loop reads CASRDYWETQYF. The CDR3 DNA follows: TGTGCCAGCAGGGACTACTGGGAGACCCAGTACTTC. The genes are TRBV12-3 or TRBV12-4 and TRBJ2-5, with TRBD2 as a possible D gene (6 bases). The CDR3 has 12 residues. With 6 bases removed from V and 5 bases from J, the gap between germline ends came to 10 bases.